Sequencing of this T cell receptor (beta chain) was carried out in a study of blood T cells in healthy people across ages. Germline trimming cut 2 bases from V and 10 bases from J; bases unmatched to any gene: 11. Germline assignment: CDR1 LGHNA and CDR2 YNFKEQ. The CDR3 consists of 16 residues. Sample-barcoded 5' priming and a J-beta primer mix drove a second PCR of about 7 to 12 cycles. TCRdb called the 5' RACE reads again in MiXCR, with one record for every CDR3 protein. The data contain 1.5 million to 2 million distinct CDR3 sequences, just under 50% of them seen just once; the ten biggest clones take up approximately 2.1%.

Material for sequencing was blood. The chain uses TRBV4-2 and TRBJ2-1; 10 bases line up with TRBD2. This clonotype was obtained from a woman aged 40 to 50 in good health. CDR3: CASSQISGGASGEQFF. CDR3 bases: TGTGCCAGCAGCCAAATCAGCGGGGGGGCGTCTGGAGAGCAGTTCTTC.